A single T cell receptor beta chain is shown here with its context. Assay used: immunoSEQ multiplex PCR; TCRdb lists only in-frame clones, some missing. The data show about 160,000 clones, 92% seen once. This record belongs to a study of control samples from healthy donors and cancer patients. Germline V gene sequence: CDR1 MRHNA, CDR2 SNTAGT. The V and J ends lost 3 bases and 4 bases respectively, with 13 bases between them. CDR3 length: 15 amino acids. Sequencing was carried out using blood. The origin of this receptor is a woman between 25 and 40 years old in good health. V gene TRBV6-4 combines with J gene TRBJ2-1; no reliable D call. The CDR3 nucleotides are TGTGCCAGCAGTGAGTTATTCGGAATTTACAATGAGCAGTTCTTC. This translates into CASSELFGIYNEQFF.